This TCR beta chain was documented in a study of blood T cell repertoires in COVID-19. V trimming: 4 bases; J trimming: 3 bases; junction bases outside the gene matches: 10. Germline CDR1 and CDR2: SGHRS and YFSETQ. This CDR3 has 18 amino acids. Profiling relied on immunoSEQ multiplex PCR, and the TCRdb table lists in-frame clones only, not all of them. Of around 190,000 clones in the sample, 88% were seen once. This sequence originates from a man aged 18-30 years with active or convalescent COVID-19. The source material was peripheral blood. The chain is built from TRBV5-1 and TRBJ2-1; 13 nucleotides match TRBD2. CDR3 bases: TGCGCCAGCAGCGGAGGGACTAGCGGGGCCCATAACTACAATGAGCAGTTCTTC. It encodes CASSGGTSGAHNYNEQFF. The full variable domain, completed using reference TRBV5-1 and TRBJ2-1, is KAGVTQTPRYLIKTRGQQVTLSCSPISGHRSVSWYQQTPGQGLQFLFEYFSETQRNKGNFPGRFSGRQFSNSRSEMNVSTLELGDSALYLCASSGGTSGAHNYNEQFFGPGTRLTVL.